The 25 T cell receptor beta chains below come from one sample, sequenced in a study of STAT5B mutations in CD4+ large granular lymphocyte leukemia. Sequenced by immunoSEQ multiplex PCR; TCRdb stores in-frame clones only, minus some. The sample has about 33,000 clones; approximately 74% are singletons. The specimen sequenced was CD4+ T cells from blood buffy coats. The receptors were gathered from a human donor in good health.

The rearrangement joins TRBV11-1 to TRBJ2-5, with 8 bases identical to TRBD2. CDR3 length: 15 residues. Looked up from germline, CDR1 is SGHAT and CDR2 is FQDESV (reference sequence). Trimming removed 6 bases from V and 1 base from J; junction bases left unmatched: 7. This CDR3 is CASRVAGRPQETQYF. In nucleotides, the CDR3 is TGTGCCAGCAGGGTAGCGGGGAGGCCCCAAGAGACCCAGTACTTC.

The chain joins TRBV11-3 to TRBJ2-1; D perhaps matches TRBD1 (5 bases). This CDR3 is built from 14 residues. The germline gives CDR1 SGHNT, CDR2 YENEEA. Trimming removed 4 bases at V and 5 bases at J, with 12 bases between. CDR3 in amino acids: CASSSRAGNNEQFF. CDR3 sequence (DNA): TGTGCCAGCAGCTCCCGGGCAGGGAACAATGAGCAGTTCTTC.

The V and J genes are TRBV27 and TRBJ2-1, with 9 bases lining up with TRBD1. Germline V gives CDR1 MNHEY, CDR2 SMNVEV (reference sequence). J lost 2 bases, V lost 6 bases, and 11 bases had no gene match. The CDR3 contains 17 residues. The CDR3 nucleotides read TGTGCCAGCAGCGATTTGCCGGGACAGGGTACCTACAATGAGCAGTTCTTC. Protein: CASSDLPGQGTYNEQFF.

The V call is TRBV5-8, the J call TRBJ2-1; 12 bases agree with TRBD2. J lost 8 bases, V lost 4 bases, and 7 bases had no gene match. Germline V gene sequence: CDR1 SGHTS, CDR2 YDEGEE. This CDR3 is built from 15 residues. The CDR3 loop reads CASSTRLAGVYEQFF. Here the CDR3 DNA reads TGTGCCAGCAGCACGAGACTAGCGGGAGTATATGAGCAGTTCTTC.

The V and J genes are TRBV6-5 and TRBJ2-3; D is ambiguous. The CDR3 extends over 15 amino acids. CDR1 and CDR2 (germline): MNHEY, SVGAGI. Trimming took 3 bases from V and 0 from J, leaving 10 bases between them. The CDR3 DNA sequence: TGTGCCAGCAGTTATCAAGCTTTTAGCACAGATACGCAGTATTTT. Its translation is CASSYQAFSTDTQYF.

The rearrangement links TRBV4-2 to TRBJ1-3; D may be TRBD1 (5 bases). The CDR3 length is 16 residues. The V gene's germline CDR1 is LGHNA and CDR2 YNFKEQ. V lost 1 base, J lost 0 bases, and 10 bases lay in between. The CDR3 bases are TGTGCCAGCAGCCAAGTATCCAGGGCCTCTGGAAACACCATATATTTT. This translates into CASSQVSRASGNTIYF.

There are a few counts of this clone. This sequence joins TRBV6-5 and TRBJ1-1, with D perhaps matching TRBD1 (6 bases). V lost 4 bases, J lost 0 bases, and 15 bases lay in between. The CDR3 runs to 16 residues. The germline V gene encodes CDR1 MNHEY and CDR2 SVGAGI. The chain's CDR3 is CASSSQMGALNTEAFF. The CDR3 region has the DNA TGTGCCAGCAGTTCCCAGATGGGGGCTTTGAACACTGAAGCTTTCTTT.

CDR3 nucleotides: TGCAGCGTTAGCAGGGAAGGTGAAGCTTTCTTT. Translated: CSVSREGEAFF. The chain uses TRBV29-1 and TRBJ1-1; possible D gene TRBD1, 5 bases. V dropped 5 bases and J dropped 7 bases, with 11 bases sitting between them. Germline V CDR1 and CDR2: SQVTM, ANQGSEA. The CDR3 spans 11 residues.

The rearrangement joins TRBV7-2 to TRBJ1-2; D is unresolved. This CDR3 is 14 amino acids long. Per the germline V gene, CDR1 is SGHTA and CDR2 is FQGNSA. V was trimmed by 1 base and J by 2 bases, leaving 8 bases between them. The CDR3 reads CASSLVWENYGYTF. In DNA, the CDR3 is TGTGCCAGCAGCTTAGTTTGGGAAAACTATGGCTACACCTTC.

This clone was recorded a few times. This chain connects TRBV28 to TRBJ1-5; possibly TRBD1 for D (5 bases). CDR3 length: 13 amino acids. Trimming left V 8 bases short and J 2 bases short, with 10 bases between. Germline CDR1 and CDR2: MDHEN and SYDVKM. CDR3 sequence (DNA): TGTGCCAGCCTGGGGACGGGCAATCAGCCCCAGCATTTT. It yields the protein CASLGTGNQPQHF.

V is TRBV11-3 and J is TRBJ2-2; D may correspond to TRBD1 or TRBD2 (5 bases each). Germline V CDR1 and CDR2: SGHNT, YENEEA. Trimming took off 7 bases at V and 0 bases at J, with 18 bases between the two ends. The CDR3 has 17 amino acids. CDR3 in DNA: TGTGCCAGCACACCTCGGGGAGCGGACACGAACACCGGGGAGCTGTTTTTT. Its protein product is CASTPRGADTNTGELFF.

The chain employs TRBV5-6 and TRBJ2-7, with 11 bases identical to TRBD1. The J segment lost 4 bases and the V segment lost 6 bases, leaving 9 bases of the junction unmatched. This CDR3 has 15 residues. Germline V gives CDR1 SGHDT, CDR2 YYEEEE. CDR3 protein: CASTGRTGGLYEQYF. CDR3 DNA sequence: TGTGCCAGCACCGGAAGGACAGGGGGCTTGTACGAGCAGTACTTC.

This clone has just a few counts. The chain has TRBV5-1 and TRBJ2-7; the D gene is possibly TRBD1 (6 bases). The germline V gene encodes CDR1 SGHRS and CDR2 YFSETQ. The V gene lost 4 bases and the J gene lost 4 bases, with 18 bases spanning the gap. The CDR3 spans 15 residues. In DNA, the CDR3 is TGCGCCAGCAGCCCTCAACTACAGACAGGTTACGAGCAGTACTTC. Translation: CASSPQLQTGYEQYF. Using reference TRBV5-1 and TRBJ2-7 for the parts outside the CDR3, the full variable domain is KAGVTQTPRYLIKTRGQQVTLSCSPISGHRSVSWYQQTPGQGLQFLFEYFSETQRNKGNFPGRFSGRQFSNSRSEMNVSTLELGDSALYLCASSPQLQTGYEQYFGPGTRLTVT.

This clone was seen a handful of times. The chain joins TRBV6-5 to TRBJ1-4, with D possibly TRBD1 on 6 matching bases. Germline CDR1 reads MNHEY; CDR2 reads SVGAGI. The CDR3 contains 15 residues. V lost 5 bases to trimming and J lost 7 bases, with 17 bases between them. This CDR3 reads CASSPKGRGGEKLFF. CDR3 in DNA: TGTGCCAGCAGTCCAAAGGGCAGGGGCGGTGAAAAACTGTTTTTT.

This chain's CDR3 is CASSSLGKTSGVTDTQYF. The CDR3 nucleotides are TGTGCCAGCAGCAGCTTGGGTAAAACTAGCGGAGTTACAGATACGCAGTATTTT. The V call is TRBV5-8, the J call TRBJ2-3, with 8 positions matching TRBD2. Germline V gene lookup returns CDR1 SGHTS and CDR2 YDEGEE. The CDR3 sequence is 18 residues long. The ends lost 4 bases at V and 3 bases at J; junction bases unmatched: 16.

The CDR3 sequence is CASSLRDRGNTIYF. CDR3 nucleotide sequence: TGTGCCAGCAGCTTAAGGGACCGCGGAAACACCATATATTTT. The chain couples TRBV5-6 to TRBJ1-3, with D possibly being TRBD1 (5 bases). This CDR3 has 14 amino acids. The germline gives CDR1 SGHDT, CDR2 YYEEEE. V lost 2 bases and J lost 4, with 10 bases in between.

The CDR3 loop is CASSKTSDTDTQYF. The CDR3 coding sequence is TGTGCCAGTAGTAAGACTAGCGACACAGATACGCAGTATTTT. The rearrangement uses TRBV19 and TRBJ2-3; 8 positions agree with TRBD2. The length of the CDR3 is 14 residues. Trimming took 4 bases from V and 2 from J; bases not matched to a gene: 2. Germline V CDR1 and CDR2: LNHDA, SQIVND (reference sequence).

The chain carries TRBV14 and TRBJ1-1; no reliable D call. The CDR3 is 13 amino acids. From germline, CDR1 is SGHDN and CDR2 FVKESK. Trimming removed 1 base at V and 10 bases at J, with 13 bases between. The CDR3 DNA is TGTGCCAGCAGCCAAGCGGCCCCACGGGGAGCTTTCTTT. Translated: CASSQAAPRGAFF. Complete variable domain (other parts from reference TRBV14 and TRBJ1-1): EAGVTQFPSHSVIEKGQTVTLRCDPISGHDNLYWYRRVMGKEIKFLLHFVKESKQDESGMPNNRFLAERTGGTYSTLKVQPAELEDSGVYFCASSQAAPRGAFFGQGTRLTVV.

This clone was counted only a few times. The chain recombines TRBV30 with TRBJ1-5; D gene ambiguous. The V gene's germline CDR1 is GTSNPN and CDR2 SVGIG (reference sequence). CDR3 length equals 13 residues. V was clipped by 1 base and J by 7 bases, with 11 bases between them. CDR3 DNA: TGTGCCTGGAGTGAGTTTCAGTCACAGCCCCAGCATTTT. Amino acids: CAWSEFQSQPQHF.

The rearrangement uses TRBV13 and TRBJ2-1; TRBD2 matches 9 bases. CDR1 and CDR2 from the germline V gene are PRHDT and FYEKMQ (reference sequence). The trim removed 5 bases at V and 7 bases at J, leaving 9 bases unmatched. The CDR3 totals 15 residues. CDR3 in DNA: TGTGCCAGCAGCCCCAGCGGGGGGATTTGGAATGAGCAGTTCTTC. This sequence encodes CASSPSGGIWNEQFF.

V gene TRBV30 combines with J gene TRBJ1-1, with D hard to call. The ends were cut back, 4 bases at V and 1 base at J, with 10 bases in the middle. Germline CDR1 reads GTSNPN; CDR2 reads SVGIG (reference sequence). The CDR3 has 13 amino acids. This CDR3 reads CAWKRTENTEAFF. The CDR3 bases are TGTGCCTGGAAAAGGACGGAGAACACTGAAGCTTTCTTT.

This clone is a singleton in its sample. V is TRBV30 and J is TRBJ1-6, with a weak D call TRBD1 (5 bases). Trimming pared 6 bases from V and 13 bases from J, leaving 25 bases between. From germline, CDR1 is GTSNPN and CDR2 SVGIG (reference sequence). This CDR3 is 15 amino acids long. The CDR3, as DNA: TGTGCCTGTGCCGGTACCCAGACCAGGGAAATCCCCCTCCACTTT. Protein product: CACAGTQTREIPLHF.

This clone was found once. J is TRBJ1-5 and V is TRBV5-4, with TRBD1 matching 9 bases. The CDR3 runs to 14 residues. Trimming cost V 4 bases and J 6 bases; bases outside gene matches: 5. Germline CDR1 reads SGHNT; CDR2 reads YYREEE (reference sequence). CDR3 residues: CASSAGTGIQPQHF. The CDR3 bases are TGTGCCAGCAGCGCCGGGACAGGGATTCAGCCCCAGCATTTT.

The gene calls are TRBV5-4 and TRBJ2-2; no reliable D call. V gave up 5 bases and J gave up 1 base, with 6 bases separating them. The CDR3 contains 13 residues. Germline V CDR1 and CDR2: SGHNT, YYREEE (reference sequence). CDR3 coding DNA: TGTGCCAGCAGAGGGCAGAACACCGGGGAGCTGTTTTTT. Translating gives CASRGQNTGELFF.

This chain joins TRBV5-1 and TRBJ2-7; D gene unclear. The CDR3 runs to 12 residues. The germline CDR1 and CDR2 sequences are SGHRS and YFSETQ. V was shortened by 4 bases and J by 3 bases, with 8 bases between the two germline ends. CDR3 in DNA: TGCGCCAGCAGCGGGCAAGGCTACGAGCAGTACTTC. As protein: CASSGQGYEQYF.